The source of this T cell receptor beta chain is a study of shared clonotypes between healthy human individuals. This CDR3 is 15 amino acids long. Trimming removed 5 bases from V and 4 bases from J, with 15 bases in between. CDR1 and CDR2 from the germline V gene are MDHEN and SYDVKM. Data came from immunoSEQ multiplex PCR; TCRdb stores just in-frame clones and leaves some out. The sample lists 170,000 or so clones; 66% were seen once. The TCR sequence derives from a young man in good health. What was sequenced was memory CD4+ T cells sorted from blood. Specified subset: CD45RA-negative fraction. J is TRBJ2-1 and V is TRBV28; D remains ambiguous. Here the CDR3 DNA reads TGTGCCAGCAGTGGAGCAGGTTGGCTGTACAATGAGCAGTTCTTC. This gives the protein CASSGAGWLYNEQFF.